Listed below are T cell receptor beta chains from one sample, sequenced in a study of blood T cell repertoires in COVID-19. Sequencing was performed with immunoSEQ multiplex PCR; in TCRdb, only in-frame clones are kept and a portion is missing. The sample yields under 45,000 clones, approximately 86% seen once. The source material was peripheral blood. Receptors were obtained from an elderly woman in a cohort sampled during active or convalescent COVID-19. Each CDR3 is given with its conserved first and last residue. The D gene is left open where the match is weak. Only some rows state a clone size, as once, few, many or a class for expanded clones.

j_gene: TRBJ1-1; abundance: medium-sized; v_gene: TRBV21-1; d_gene: .; CDR3aa: CAILTGQNNFTGAFF; CDR3nt: TGTGCCATCCTGACAGGACAAAACAACTTTACCGGGGCTTTCTTT
j_gene: TRBJ1-5; abundance: .; v_gene: TRBV4-1; d_gene: .; CDR3aa: CASSQGAGQPQHF; CDR3nt: TGCGCCAGCAGCCAAGGAGCGGGTCAGCCCCAGCATTTT
j_gene: TRBJ1-5; abundance: .; v_gene: TRBV10-2; d_gene: TRBD1; CDR3aa: CASSPGTGGMGNQPQHF; CDR3nt: TGCGCCAGCAGCCCCGGGACAGGGGGCATGGGTAATCAGCCCCAGCATTTT
j_gene: TRBJ2-1; abundance: .; v_gene: TRBV5-5; d_gene: .; CDR3aa: CASSFPEGRWGDNEQFF; CDR3nt: TGTGCCAGCAGCTTCCCCGAGGGCAGGTGGGGGGACAATGAGCAGTTCTTC
j_gene: TRBJ2-3; abundance: .; v_gene: TRBV5-1; d_gene: .; CDR3aa: CASSFGRAQDTQYF; CDR3nt: TGCGCCAGCAGCTTCGGCAGGGCTCAAGATACGCAGTATTTT
j_gene: TRBJ1-4; abundance: .; v_gene: TRBV2; d_gene: TRBD1; CDR3aa: CASSGEGHRGEKLFF; CDR3nt: TGTGCCAGCAGTGGGGAGGGACACAGGGGGGAAAAACTGTTTTTT
j_gene: TRBJ1-1; abundance: once; v_gene: TRBV5-4; d_gene: .; CDR3aa: CASSSGTNLIEAAFF; CDR3nt: TGTGCCAGCAGCTCGGGGACAAATCTTATAGAAGCGGCTTTCTTT
j_gene: TRBJ2-5; abundance: .; v_gene: TRBV7-8; d_gene: .; CDR3aa: CASSWGTPQETQYF; CDR3nt: TGTGCCAGCAGCTGGGGGACACCTCAAGAGACCCAGTACTTC
j_gene: TRBJ2-2; abundance: .; v_gene: TRBV7-2; d_gene: .; CDR3aa: CASSNRANTGELFF; CDR3nt: TGTGCCAGCAGCAACCGAGCGAACACCGGGGAGCTGTTTTTT
j_gene: TRBJ2-1; abundance: .; v_gene: TRBV10-2; d_gene: .; CDR3aa: CASSERQGYNEQFF; CDR3nt: TGCGCCAGCAGTGAAAGGCAGGGGTACAATGAGCAGTTCTTC
j_gene: TRBJ1-2; abundance: .; v_gene: TRBV29-1; d_gene: .; CDR3aa: CSVGDISYYGYTF; CDR3nt: TGCAGCGTGGGGGACATTTCTTACTATGGCTACACCTTC
j_gene: TRBJ2-5; abundance: .; v_gene: TRBV5-1; d_gene: .; CDR3aa: CASSLGQVIQETQYF; CDR3nt: TGCGCCAGCAGCTTGGGACAGGTGATTCAAGAGACCCAGTACTTC
j_gene: TRBJ1-4; abundance: .; v_gene: TRBV6-6; d_gene: TRBD1; CDR3aa: CASSPLLGTGGEEKLFF; CDR3nt: TGTGCCAGCAGTCCTCTATTAGGGACAGGGGGCGAAGAAAAACTGTTTTTT
j_gene: TRBJ2-6; abundance: .; v_gene: TRBV6-5; d_gene: .; CDR3aa: CASSSTGRGANVLTF; CDR3nt: TGTGCCAGCAGTTCCACAGGGCGCGGGGCCAACGTCCTGACTTTC
j_gene: TRBJ2-2; abundance: .; v_gene: TRBV4-1; d_gene: TRBD2; CDR3aa: CASSLILAGGPIGGELFF; CDR3nt: TGCGCCAGCAGCCTCATACTAGCGGGAGGGCCGATCGGCGGGGAGCTGTTTTTT
j_gene: TRBJ2-7; abundance: once; v_gene: TRBV10-3; d_gene: TRBD1; CDR3aa: CAISDGQGGDEQYF; CDR3nt: TGTGCCATCAGTGACGGACAGGGTGGGGACGAGCAGTACTTC
j_gene: TRBJ1-1; abundance: .; v_gene: TRBV5-4; d_gene: .; CDR3aa: CASSAQSNTEAFF; CDR3nt: TGTGCCAGCAGTGCACAGTCGAACACTGAAGCTTTCTTT
j_gene: TRBJ2-2; abundance: .; v_gene: TRBV4-3; d_gene: TRBD1; CDR3aa: CASSQVWVSVRTGANTGELFF; CDR3nt: TGCGCCAGCAGCCAAGTTTGGGTATCGGTACGGACAGGGGCGAACACCGGGGAGCTGTTTTTT
j_gene: TRBJ1-1; abundance: .; v_gene: TRBV7-6; d_gene: .; CDR3aa: CASSLDPGPGGPRAFF; CDR3nt: TGTGCCAGCAGCTTGGACCCCGGCCCGGGGGGGCCCAGAGCTTTCTTT
j_gene: TRBJ2-1; abundance: .; v_gene: TRBV11-3; d_gene: TRBD1; CDR3aa: CASSSRDSYNEQFF; CDR3nt: TGTGCCAGCAGCTCCCGGGACAGCTACAATGAGCAGTTCTTC
j_gene: TRBJ2-3; abundance: .; v_gene: TRBV7-2; d_gene: .; CDR3aa: CASSLVRGSATDTQYF; CDR3nt: TGTGCCAGCAGCTTAGTTCGTGGGAGCGCTACAGATACGCAGTATTTT
j_gene: TRBJ2-3; abundance: .; v_gene: TRBV5-1; d_gene: .; CDR3aa: CASSLAPGQSTDTQYF; CDR3nt: TGCGCCAGCAGCTTGGCGCCAGGACAGAGCACAGATACGCAGTATTTT
j_gene: TRBJ2-4; abundance: .; v_gene: TRBV6-2/TRBV6-3; d_gene: TRBD1; CDR3aa: CASSYTGQLAKNIQYF; CDR3nt: TGTGCCAGCAGTTACACGGGACAGTTAGCCAAAAACATTCAGTACTTC
j_gene: TRBJ2-7; abundance: .; v_gene: TRBV7-9; d_gene: .; CDR3aa: CASSLATGAEEQYF; CDR3nt: TGTGCCAGCAGCTTGGCTACGGGAGCGGAAGAGCAGTACTTC
j_gene: TRBJ1-6; abundance: .; v_gene: TRBV6-5; d_gene: TRBD1; CDR3aa: CASRQPGTVNSPLHF; CDR3nt: TGTGCCAGCAGGCAACCCGGGACAGTTAATTCACCCCTCCACTTT
j_gene: TRBJ2-4; abundance: .; v_gene: TRBV11-2; d_gene: TRBD1; CDR3aa: CASSPLNGQGNGNIQYF; CDR3nt: TGTGCCAGCAGCCCGCTTAATGGACAGGGGAATGGAAACATTCAGTACTTC
j_gene: TRBJ2-5; abundance: .; v_gene: TRBV11-3; d_gene: TRBD2; CDR3aa: CASSQLAGWEETQYF; CDR3nt: TGTGCCAGCAGCCAATTAGCGGGTTGGGAGGAGACCCAGTACTTC
j_gene: TRBJ2-7; abundance: .; v_gene: TRBV5-5; d_gene: TRBD1; CDR3aa: CASSRPGQGIWEQYF; CDR3nt: TGTGCCAGCAGCCGACCGGGACAGGGGATCTGGGAGCAGTACTTC
j_gene: TRBJ2-1; abundance: .; v_gene: TRBV28; d_gene: TRBD2; CDR3aa: CASSLRLAGVNEQFF; CDR3nt: TGTGCCAGCAGTTTACGGCTAGCGGGAGTCAATGAGCAGTTCTTC
j_gene: TRBJ1-4; abundance: .; v_gene: TRBV11-3; d_gene: .; CDR3aa: CASSLGGESEKLFF; CDR3nt: TGTGCCAGCAGCTTAGGGGGCGAGAGTGAAAAACTGTTTTTT
j_gene: TRBJ1-1; abundance: .; v_gene: TRBV5-1; d_gene: .; CDR3aa: CASSSSRGNTEAFF; CDR3nt: TGCGCCAGCAGCTCTTCCCGGGGGAACACTGAAGCTTTCTTT
j_gene: TRBJ2-2; abundance: .; v_gene: TRBV2; d_gene: .; CDR3aa: CASSRDGPGELFF; CDR3nt: TGTGCCAGCTCGCGGGACGGTCCCGGGGAGCTGTTTTTT
j_gene: TRBJ1-5; abundance: .; v_gene: TRBV30; d_gene: .; CDR3aa: CAWQRGGNQPQHF; CDR3nt: TGTGCCTGGCAGCGGGGGGGCAATCAGCCCCAGCATTTT
j_gene: TRBJ1-5; abundance: once; v_gene: TRBV10-3; d_gene: .; CDR3aa: CAISEAGASNQPQHF; CDR3nt: TGTGCCATCAGTGAGGCAGGGGCGAGCAATCAGCCCCAGCATTTT
j_gene: TRBJ2-7; abundance: .; v_gene: TRBV7-2; d_gene: .; CDR3aa: CASSSNRSGDSYEQYF; CDR3nt: TGTGCCAGCAGCTCCAATAGAAGCGGCGACTCCTACGAGCAGTACTTC
j_gene: TRBJ2-1; abundance: once; v_gene: TRBV28; d_gene: .; CDR3aa: CASSLTVNEQFF; CDR3nt: TGTGCCAGCAGTCTAACTGTCAATGAGCAGTTCTTC
j_gene: TRBJ1-1; abundance: .; v_gene: TRBV7-6; d_gene: TRBD1; CDR3aa: CASSPTGVSTEAFF; CDR3nt: TGTGCCAGCAGCCCCACAGGGGTGAGCACTGAAGCTTTCTTT
j_gene: TRBJ2-7; abundance: .; v_gene: TRBV2; d_gene: .; CDR3aa: CASKLYATDYEQYF; CDR3nt: TGTGCCAGCAAGCTATACGCCACCGACTACGAGCAGTACTTC
j_gene: TRBJ2-1; abundance: few; v_gene: TRBV7-2; d_gene: .; CDR3aa: CASSLAAASSYNEQFF; CDR3nt: TGTGCCAGCAGCTTAGCAGCGGCGAGCTCCTACAATGAGCAGTTCTTC
j_gene: TRBJ2-1; abundance: .; v_gene: TRBV10-3; d_gene: TRBD2; CDR3aa: CAISRLTGTSSYNEQFF; CDR3nt: TGTGCCATCAGTCGCTTGACCGGGACTAGCTCCTACAATGAGCAGTTCTTC
j_gene: TRBJ1-3; abundance: once; v_gene: TRBV18; d_gene: .; CDR3aa: CASSPAAGPSGNTIYF; CDR3nt: TGTGCCAGCTCACCCGCGGCTGGCCCCTCTGGAAACACCATATATTTT
j_gene: TRBJ1-2; abundance: .; v_gene: TRBV19; d_gene: .; CDR3aa: CASSIDPGAAGYTF; CDR3nt: TGTGCCAGTAGTATAGATCCAGGGGCGGCTGGCTACACCTTC
j_gene: TRBJ1-1; abundance: .; v_gene: TRBV29-1; d_gene: .; CDR3aa: CSVGLPGRDTEAFF; CDR3nt: TGCAGCGTTGGCCTGCCAGGGAGGGACACTGAAGCTTTCTTT
j_gene: TRBJ1-1; abundance: .; v_gene: TRBV6-5; d_gene: .; CDR3aa: CASSYSNSQAFF; CDR3nt: TGTGCCAGCAGTTACTCGAACAGCCAAGCTTTCTTT
j_gene: TRBJ2-1; abundance: once; v_gene: TRBV21-1; d_gene: .; CDR3aa: CASSKSPPGTQYNEQFF; CDR3nt: TGTGCCAGCAGCAAATCCCCCCCGGGGACTCAATACAATGAGCAGTTCTTC
j_gene: TRBJ2-5; abundance: .; v_gene: TRBV3-1/TRBV3-2; d_gene: TRBD2; CDR3aa: CASSELAGGFQETQYF; CDR3nt: TGTGCCAGCAGCGAGCTAGCGGGGGGATTCCAAGAGACCCAGTACTTC
j_gene: TRBJ2-3; abundance: .; v_gene: TRBV11-3; d_gene: TRBD2; CDR3aa: CASSGGGVSTDTQYF; CDR3nt: TGTGCCAGCAGCGGGGGAGGGGTTAGCACAGATACGCAGTATTTT
j_gene: TRBJ2-2; abundance: .; v_gene: TRBV5-1; d_gene: .; CDR3aa: CASSFQGTDTGELFF; CDR3nt: TGCGCCAGCAGCTTTCAGGGGACGGACACCGGGGAGCTGTTTTTT